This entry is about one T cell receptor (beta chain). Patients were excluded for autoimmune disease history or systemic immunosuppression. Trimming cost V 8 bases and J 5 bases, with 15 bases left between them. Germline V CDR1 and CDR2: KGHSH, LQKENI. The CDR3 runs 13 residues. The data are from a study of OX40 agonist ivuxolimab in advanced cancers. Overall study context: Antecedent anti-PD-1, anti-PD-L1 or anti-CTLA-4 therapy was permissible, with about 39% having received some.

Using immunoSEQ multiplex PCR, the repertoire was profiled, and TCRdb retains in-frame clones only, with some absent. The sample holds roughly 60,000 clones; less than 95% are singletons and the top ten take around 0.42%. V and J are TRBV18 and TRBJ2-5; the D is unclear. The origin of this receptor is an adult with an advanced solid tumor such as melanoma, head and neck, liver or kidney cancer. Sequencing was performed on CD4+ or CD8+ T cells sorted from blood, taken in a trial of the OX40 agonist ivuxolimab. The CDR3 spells CASLRALEETQYF. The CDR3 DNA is TGTGCCAGCCTCCGGGCTCTTGAGGAGACCCAGTACTTC.